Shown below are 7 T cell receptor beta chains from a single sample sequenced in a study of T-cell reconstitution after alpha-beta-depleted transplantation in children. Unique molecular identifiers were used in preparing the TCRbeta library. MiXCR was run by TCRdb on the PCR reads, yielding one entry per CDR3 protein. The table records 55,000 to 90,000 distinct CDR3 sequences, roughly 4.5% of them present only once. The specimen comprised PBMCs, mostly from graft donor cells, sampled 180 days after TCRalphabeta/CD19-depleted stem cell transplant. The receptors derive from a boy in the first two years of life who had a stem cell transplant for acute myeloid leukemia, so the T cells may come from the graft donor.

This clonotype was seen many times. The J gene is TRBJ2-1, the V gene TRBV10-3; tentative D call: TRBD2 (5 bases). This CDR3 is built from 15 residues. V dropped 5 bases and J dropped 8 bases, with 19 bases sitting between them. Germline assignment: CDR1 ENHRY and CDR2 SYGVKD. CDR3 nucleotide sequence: TGTGCCATCAGTCGAGAGGGTCTCCCCCCCGATGAGCAGTTCTTC. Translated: CAISREGLPPDEQFF.

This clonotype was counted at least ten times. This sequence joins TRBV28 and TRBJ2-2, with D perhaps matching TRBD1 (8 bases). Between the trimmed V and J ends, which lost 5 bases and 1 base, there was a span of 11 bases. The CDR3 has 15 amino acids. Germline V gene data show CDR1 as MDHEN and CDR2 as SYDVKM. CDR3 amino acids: CASSTGGVNTGELFF. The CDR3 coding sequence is TGTGCCAGCAGTACAGGGGGGGTGAACACCGGGGAGCTGTTTTTT.

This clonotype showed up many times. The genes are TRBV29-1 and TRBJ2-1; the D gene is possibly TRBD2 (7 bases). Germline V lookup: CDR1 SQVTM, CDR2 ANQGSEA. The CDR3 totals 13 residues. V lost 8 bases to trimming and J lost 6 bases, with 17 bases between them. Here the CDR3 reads CSLVGGGVNEQFF. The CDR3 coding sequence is TGCAGCCTTGTAGGGGGGGGAGTCAATGAGCAGTTCTTC.

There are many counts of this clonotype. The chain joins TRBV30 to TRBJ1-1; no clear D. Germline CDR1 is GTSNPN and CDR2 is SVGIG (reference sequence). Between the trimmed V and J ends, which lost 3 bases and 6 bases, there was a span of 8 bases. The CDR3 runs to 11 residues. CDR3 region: CAWRRAAEAFF. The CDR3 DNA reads TGTGCCTGGAGGAGGGCGGCTGAAGCTTTCTTT.

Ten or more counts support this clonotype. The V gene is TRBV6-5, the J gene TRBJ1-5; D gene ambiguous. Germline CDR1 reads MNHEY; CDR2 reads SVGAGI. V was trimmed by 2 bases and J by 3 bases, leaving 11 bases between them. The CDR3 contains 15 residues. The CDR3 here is CASSYGKGPNQPQHF. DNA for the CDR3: TGTGCCAGCAGTTACGGGAAGGGTCCCAATCAGCCCCAGCATTTT.

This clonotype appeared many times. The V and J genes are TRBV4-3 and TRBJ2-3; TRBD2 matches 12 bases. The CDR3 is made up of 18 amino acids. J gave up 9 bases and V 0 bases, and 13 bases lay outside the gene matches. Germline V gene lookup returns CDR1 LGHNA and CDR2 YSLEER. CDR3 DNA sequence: TGCGCCAGCAGCCAAGATAATCCCCTAGCGGGGGGGCGGGGAACGCAGTATTTT. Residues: CASSQDNPLAGGRGTQYF.

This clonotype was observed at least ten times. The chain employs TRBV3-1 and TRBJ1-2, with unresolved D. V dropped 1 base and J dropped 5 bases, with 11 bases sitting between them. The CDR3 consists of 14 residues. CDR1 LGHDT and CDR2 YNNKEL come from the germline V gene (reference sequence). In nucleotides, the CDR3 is TGTGCCAGCAGCCAAGGGGCCACTATGTATGGCTACACCTTC. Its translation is CASSQGATMYGYTF. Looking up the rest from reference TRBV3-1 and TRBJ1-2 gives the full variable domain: DTAVSQTPKYLVTQMGNDKSIKCEQNLGHDTMYWYKQDSKKFLKIMFSYNNKELIINETVPNRFSPKSPDKAHLNLHINSLELGDSAVYFCASSQGATMYGYTFGSGTRLTVV.